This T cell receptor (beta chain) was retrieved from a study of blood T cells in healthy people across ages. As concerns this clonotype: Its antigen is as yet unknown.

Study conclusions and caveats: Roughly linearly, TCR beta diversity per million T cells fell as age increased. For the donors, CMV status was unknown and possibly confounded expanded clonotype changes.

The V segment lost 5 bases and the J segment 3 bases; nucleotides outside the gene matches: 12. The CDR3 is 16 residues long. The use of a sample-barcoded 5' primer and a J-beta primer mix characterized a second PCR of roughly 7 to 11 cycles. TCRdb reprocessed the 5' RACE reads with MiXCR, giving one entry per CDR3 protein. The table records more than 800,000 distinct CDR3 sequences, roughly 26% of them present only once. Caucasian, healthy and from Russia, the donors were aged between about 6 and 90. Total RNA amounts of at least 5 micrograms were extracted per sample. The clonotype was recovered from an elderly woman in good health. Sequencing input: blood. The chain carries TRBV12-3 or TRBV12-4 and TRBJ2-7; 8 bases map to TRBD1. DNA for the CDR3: TGTGCCAGCAGTGGGGGACAGGCCTCCTCTATCTACGAGCAGTACTTC. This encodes CASSGGQASSIYEQYF.